The 11 T cell receptor beta chains given below trace back to one sample, sequenced in a study of cytomegalovirus exposure and HLA in healthy donors. Vbeta (60) and Jbeta (13) primers were used in the PCR. The repertoire was sequenced with immunoSEQ multiplex PCR; TCRdb's copy has only in-frame clones and lacks some. The sample has 95,000 to 150,000 clones; less than 90% are singletons. Sample: PBMCs. These receptors were obtained from a man aged 50 or older in good health and CMV-seronegative.

The chain joins TRBV18 to TRBJ2-6; possibly TRBD1 for D (6 bases). V dropped 3 bases and J dropped 3 bases, with 12 bases sitting between them. CDR1 is KGHSH, CDR2 LQKENI, per germline. This CDR3 contains 16 residues. The CDR3 DNA follows: TGTGCCAGCTCACCCAACAGGGCTGATGGGGCCAACGTCCTGACTTTC. Amino acid sequence: CASSPNRADGANVLTF. The complete variable domain, with remaining parts taken from reference TRBV18 and TRBJ2-6, reads NAGVMQNPRHLVRRRGQEARLRCSPMKGHSHVYWYRQLPEEGLKFMVYLQKENIIDESGMPKERFSAEFPKEGPSILRIQQVVRGDSAAYFCASSPNRADGANVLTFGAGSRLTVL.

This clone has a handful of counts. V and J are TRBV19 and TRBJ1-1, with 8 bases identical to TRBD1. Germline trimming cut 7 bases from V and 6 bases from J; bases unmatched to any gene: 13. This CDR3 spans 15 amino acids. Germline CDR1 is LNHDA and CDR2 is SQIVND (reference sequence). The CDR3 sequence: CASNIQGGPSSEAFF. The CDR3 coding sequence is TGTGCCAGTAACATACAGGGGGGTCCTTCTTCTGAAGCTTTCTTT. Combining the CDR3 with reference TRBV19 and TRBJ1-1 gives the whole variable domain DGGITQSPKYLFRKEGQNVTLSCEQNLNHDAMYWYRQDPGQGLRLIYYSQIVNDFQKGDIAEGYSVSREKKESFPLTVTSAQKNPTAFYLCASNIQGGPSSEAFFGQGTRLTVV.

This chain uses TRBV11-2 with TRBJ2-1; TRBD2 matches 14 bases. The V and J ends lost 5 bases and 5 bases, in that order; junction bases with no gene match: 2. Per the germline V gene, CDR1 is SGHAT and CDR2 is FQNNGV. There are 15 residues in the CDR3. CDR3 sequence (DNA): TGTGCCAGCAGCCGGGGACTAGCGGGAGACAATGAGCAGTTCTTC. It encodes CASSRGLAGDNEQFF.

This chain uses TRBV9 with TRBJ2-1; 7 bases map to TRBD2. The CDR3 contains 14 residues. The V and J ends lost 4 bases and 3 bases, in that order; junction bases with no gene match: 4. CDR1 is SGDLS and CDR2 is YYNGEE in the germline V gene. For the CDR3, the DNA is TGTGCCAGCAGCTCAGCGGGATTCTACAATGAGCAGTTCTTC. It encodes CASSSAGFYNEQFF.

V gene TRBV11-2 combines with J gene TRBJ2-7; 11 positions match TRBD1. Germline assignment: CDR1 SGHAT and CDR2 FQNNGV. The V and J ends lost 5 bases and 3 bases, in that order; junction bases with no gene match: 6. The CDR3 covers 15 residues. CDR3 DNA sequence: TGTGCCAGCAGCCACCCCGGGACAGGGGGCTACGAGCAGTACTTC. This encodes CASSHPGTGGYEQYF. Looking up the rest from reference TRBV11-2 and TRBJ2-7 gives the full variable domain: EAGVAQSPRYKIIEKRQSVAFWCNPISGHATLYWYQQILGQGPKLLIQFQNNGVVDDSQLPKDRFSAERLKGVDSTLKIQPAKLEDSAVYLCASSHPGTGGYEQYFGPGTRLTVT.

This chain connects TRBV7-3 to TRBJ2-1; 7 bases fit TRBD1. Germline CDR1 is SGHTA and CDR2 is FQGTGA. V was pared by 2 bases and J by 5 bases, with 15 bases of the junction left unmatched. The CDR3 has 18 residues. CDR3 sequence: CASSLYPLFDRVDNEQFF. CDR3 nucleotides: TGTGCCAGCAGCTTATACCCCTTGTTCGACAGGGTCGACAATGAGCAGTTCTTC.

The chain has TRBV4-1 and TRBJ1-1, with 8 bases matching TRBD1. Looked up from germline, CDR1 is MGHRA and CDR2 is YSYEKL. V gave up 0 bases and J gave up 0 bases; unmatched junction bases: 3. This CDR3 is built from 16 residues. In nucleotides, the CDR3 is TGCGCCAGCAGCCAAGAATACAGGGGGGTGAACACTGAAGCTTTCTTT. It is translated as CASSQEYRGVNTEAFF.

V is TRBV30 and J is TRBJ1-6; no clear D gene. The CDR3 totals 13 residues. Trimming stripped 1 base from V and 4 bases from J, with 5 bases between. CDR1 and CDR2 from the germline V gene are GTSNPN and SVGIG (reference sequence). The CDR3: CAWSGVYNSPLHF. The CDR3 DNA follows: TGTGCCTGGAGTGGAGTATATAATTCACCCCTCCACTTT.

The V gene is TRBV4-3, the J gene TRBJ1-2; 7 bases fit TRBD1. Germline lookup yields CDR1 LGHNA and CDR2 YSLEER. V was clipped by 2 bases and J by 4 bases; unmatched bases: 13. There are 17 residues in the CDR3. The CDR3 reads CASSQTEGAWAFYGYTF. CDR3 bases: TGCGCCAGCAGCCAAACGGAGGGGGCTTGGGCCTTCTATGGCTACACCTTC.

V is TRBV19 and J is TRBJ1-1; a weak D match, TRBD1 (5 bases). The CDR3 contains 15 residues. The germline gives CDR1 LNHDA, CDR2 SQIVND (reference sequence). Trimming took off 1 base at V and 0 bases at J, with 9 bases between the two ends. This chain's CDR3 is CASSIGGVMNTEAFF. The DNA of the CDR3 is TGTGCCAGTAGTATAGGGGGGGTTATGAACACTGAAGCTTTCTTT.

The chain carries TRBV7-8 and TRBJ2-5; 7 nucleotides match TRBD1. The end of the DNA aligns better with TRBJ2-7, so the J call may be wrong. Germline CDR1 reads SGHVS; CDR2 reads FQNEAQ. There are 14 residues in the CDR3. The CDR3 bases are TGTGCCAGCAGCTTAAGGGGACAGCGCAACGAGCAGTACTTC. As protein: CASSLRGQRNEQYF.